The present T cell receptor (beta chain) was sequenced within a study of T cells in Graves' hyperthyroidism and ophthalmopathy. Amplified TCR beta CDR3 regions came from RNA transcripts. During a first-round RT-PCR of the TCR CDR3, the HTBI primer set was used. MiXCR was run by TCRdb on the multiplex PCR reads, yielding one entry per CDR3 protein. The profile covers some 600,000 distinct CDR3 sequences, with approximately 13% appearing a single time and approximately 5.7% taken by the ten largest. The blood was taken when hyperthyroidism was first diagnosed, before any ophthalmopathy symptoms showed up. Extraction of PBMCs used approximately 10 ml of fresh peripheral blood. Note on this clonotype: Its antigen is undetermined. Germline is not matched at one junction end, which may reflect a read error.

Study results and limitations: Peripheral blood also featured most of the thyroid clonotypes expanded above 0.001. The model predicted ophthalmopathy a median roughly six months before onset.

Germline CDR1 SGHTA, CDR2 FQGNSA. The CDR3 length is 14 residues. The source is a woman in her 30s with Graves' hyperthyroidism that later progressed to Graves' ophthalmopathy. The chain recombines TRBV7-2 with TRBJ1-3, with TRBD1 as a possible D gene (5 bases). Sequencing was performed on blood. In DNA form, the CDR3 reads TGTGCCAGCAGCTTAGACGGGACTGGGAACACCATATATTTT. Amino acids: CASSLDGTGNTIYF.